The 4 T cell receptor beta chains listed next were all sequenced from one sample in a study of T cells in localized non-small cell lung cancer. Measured with immunoSEQ multiplex PCR; TCRdb has only the in-frame clones, and not every one. The sample has some 1,600 clones, approximately 22% seen once. Here the sequenced sample was normal lung tissue next to the tumor, taken before any cancer treatment. These receptors were obtained from a woman aged 35 to 70 with stage I lung adenocarcinoma.

This clone was counted a few times. The V call is TRBV19, the J call TRBJ1-2, with unresolved D. CDR3 length equals 15 residues. The germline V and J ends were trimmed by 0 bases and 8 bases, with 16 bases remaining between them. Germline V gene sequence: CDR1 LNHDA, CDR2 SQIVND (reference sequence). The CDR3 nucleotides are TGTGCCAGTAGTATAGATGCACGTACTCGGATGGGCTACACCTTC. It translates to CASSIDARTRMGYTF.

J is TRBJ1-2 and V is TRBV9; D possibly corresponds to TRBD1 (5 bases). Trimming took off 5 bases at V and 6 bases at J, with 11 bases between the two ends. The CDR3 loop spans 12 amino acids. Per germline, CDR1 SGDLS and CDR2 YYNGEE. DNA for the CDR3: TGTGCCAGCAGTACGCTAGGGGATGGCTACACCTTC. The encoded protein is CASSTLGDGYTF.

The sample holds a few counts of this clone. The chain joins TRBV30 to TRBJ2-7, with D unclear. Between the trimmed V and J ends, which lost 1 base and 0 bases, there was a span of 7 bases. The V gene's germline CDR1 is GTSNPN and CDR2 SVGIG (reference sequence). The CDR3 is made up of 13 amino acids. The CDR3: CAWSDANSYEQYF. CDR3 nucleotide sequence: TGTGCCTGGAGTGACGCCAACTCCTACGAGCAGTACTTC.

V usage is TRBV11-3 and J usage is TRBJ2-2; 9 bases match TRBD2. The germline V gene encodes CDR1 SGHNT and CDR2 YENEEA. V shed 5 bases and J 5 bases; nucleotides not matched to a gene: 9. The CDR3 consists of 16 residues. CDR3 amino acids: CASSVAGGPFTGELFF. In DNA, the CDR3 is TGTGCCAGCAGCGTGGCGGGGGGGCCTTTTACCGGGGAGCTGTTTTTT.